This T cell receptor (beta chain) was retrieved from a study of blood T cell repertoires in COVID-19 (TCRdb year 2020). The study in broad terms: Samples from collaborators originated in the United States, Italy and Spain and spanned both the acute and convalescent phases of COVID-19. Nearly every sample came with metadata listing a de-identified subject ID, COVID-19 status, age in years and sex. Where HLA class I and class II types were available, the types were taken from metadata supplied by the sample provider, not from assay-based typing. The repertoires were made available in a free public database intended to serve as a resource for research on the immune response to SARS-CoV-2. The samples were drawn from the first 160 participants of the ongoing ImmuneRACE study and from over 950 subjects provided by 6 global collaborators. The prospective study material was composed of cDNA or gDNA derived from T cells, B-cell-depleted T cells, or PBMCs. Deeply sampled blood TCRbeta repertoires from subjects exposed to, actively infected with, or recovered from COVID-19 were included in the dataset. What the authors observed across the whole study: The amount of clinical and demographic metadata varied by source and participant and was provided uncurated.

Worth noting for this clone: There is no known antigen for this receptor. No base qualities exist here, and no much larger clone lies one base off it.

For this chain, trimming is 0 bases at the V end and 5 bases at the J end, and the number of junction bases without a gene match is 5. From a lookup of the germline V gene, CDR1 and CDR2 are SGHRS and YFSETQ. Spanning cysteine to phenylalanine, the CDR3 consists of 14 amino acids. Only the CDR3 region is kept as DNA, spanning 42 bases read in frame from base 1. TCRbeta CDR3 regions were amplified from genomic DNA using the immunoSEQ Assay, a bias-controlled multiplex PCR. The published analysis was carried out like this. The number of nucleated cells in each sample was estimated from the amplification of reference gene primers within the assay. Sequence reads were collapsed and filtered to measure the absolute abundance of every unique TCRbeta CDR3 rearrangement. For each sample, productive Simpson clonality was calculated by taking the square root of Simpson's diversity index across productive rearrangements. Drawn from immuneACCESS, this table holds only the in-frame rearrangements with V and J called that TCRdb kept. Clones are partly lost; checked studies trace under half to an unresolved V gene and leave the rest unexplained. V, J and clone size derive from that table, while D and trimming were established from the DNA sequence. The sample table contains tens of thousands of clones; only one count was recorded for roughly 82% of them. Of the sample, 12% is held by the ten largest clones.

Whole blood was collected in K2EDTA tubes by collaborating institutions according to the institutions' own protocols. For TCRbeta analysis, collaborators shipped samples in one of three forms: frozen whole blood, isolated PBMCs, or DNA extracted from either of those sample types. This TCR derives from a human donor in a cohort sampled during active COVID-19. Rearrangement joined TRBV5-1 to TRBJ2-7, with 7 bases aligning to TRBD1. What was sequenced was peripheral blood. CDR3 reads: CASSLAGQIHEQYF. The base sequence is TGCGCCAGCAGCTTGGCGGGACAGATCCACGAGCAGTACTTC. The variable domain in full, with residues beyond the CDR3 obtained from the reference TRBV5-1 and TRBJ2-7 genes, is KAGVTQTPRYLIKTRGQQVTLSCSPISGHRSVSWYQQTPGQGLQFLFEYFSETQRNKGNFPGRFSGRQFSNSRSEMNVSTLELGDSALYLCASSLAGQIHEQYFGPGTRLTVT.